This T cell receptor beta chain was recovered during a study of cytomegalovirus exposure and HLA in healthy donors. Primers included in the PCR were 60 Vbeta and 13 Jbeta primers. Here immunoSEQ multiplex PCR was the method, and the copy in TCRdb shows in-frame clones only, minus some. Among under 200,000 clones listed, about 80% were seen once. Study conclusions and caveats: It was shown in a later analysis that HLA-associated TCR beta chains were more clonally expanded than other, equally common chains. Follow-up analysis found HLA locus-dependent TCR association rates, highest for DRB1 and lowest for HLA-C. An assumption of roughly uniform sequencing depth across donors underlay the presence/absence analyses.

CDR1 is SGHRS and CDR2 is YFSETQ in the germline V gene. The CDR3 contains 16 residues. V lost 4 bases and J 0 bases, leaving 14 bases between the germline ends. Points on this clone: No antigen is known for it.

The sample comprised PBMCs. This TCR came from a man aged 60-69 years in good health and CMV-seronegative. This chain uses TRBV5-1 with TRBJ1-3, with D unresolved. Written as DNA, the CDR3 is TGCGCCAGCAGCCCCGAGCTGGTCCTCTCTGGAAACACCATATATTTT. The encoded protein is CASSPELVLSGNTIYF.